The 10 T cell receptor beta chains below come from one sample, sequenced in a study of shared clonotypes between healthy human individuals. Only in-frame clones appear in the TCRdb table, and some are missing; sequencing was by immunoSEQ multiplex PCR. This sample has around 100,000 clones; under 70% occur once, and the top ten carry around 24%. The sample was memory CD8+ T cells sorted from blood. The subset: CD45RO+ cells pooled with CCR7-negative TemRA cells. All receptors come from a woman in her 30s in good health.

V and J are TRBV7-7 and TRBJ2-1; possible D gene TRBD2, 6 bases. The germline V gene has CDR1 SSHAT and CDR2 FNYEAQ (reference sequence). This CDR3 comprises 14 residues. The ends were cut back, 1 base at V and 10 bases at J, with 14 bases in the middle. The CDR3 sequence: CASSLELTGREQFF. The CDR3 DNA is TGTGCCAGCAGCTTAGAGCTTACCGGGAGAGAGCAGTTCTTC. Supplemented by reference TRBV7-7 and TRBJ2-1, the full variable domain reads GAGVSQSPRYKVTKRGQDVTLRCDPISSHATLYWYQQALGQGPEFLTYFNYEAQPDKSGLPSDRFSAERPEGSISTLTIQRTEQRDSAMYRCASSLELTGREQFFGPGTRLTVL.

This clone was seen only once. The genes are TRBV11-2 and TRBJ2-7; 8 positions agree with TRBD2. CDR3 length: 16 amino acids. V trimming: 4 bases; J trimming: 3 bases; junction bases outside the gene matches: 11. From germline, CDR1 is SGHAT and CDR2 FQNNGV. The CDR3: CASSSTRTSLYYEQYF. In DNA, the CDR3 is TGTGCCAGCAGCTCTACCAGGACTAGCCTCTACTACGAGCAGTACTTC.

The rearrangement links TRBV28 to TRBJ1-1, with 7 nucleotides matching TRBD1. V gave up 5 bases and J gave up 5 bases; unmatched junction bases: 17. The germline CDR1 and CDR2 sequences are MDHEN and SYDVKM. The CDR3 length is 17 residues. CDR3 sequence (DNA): TGTGCCAGCAGTAGCGACAGGGTACGGGGTAGTGGGACTGAAGCTTTCTTT. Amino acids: CASSSDRVRGSGTEAFF. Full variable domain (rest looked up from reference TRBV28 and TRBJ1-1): DVKVTQSSRYLVKRTGEKVFLECVQDMDHENMFWYRQDPGLGLRLIYFSYDVKMKEKGDIPEGYSVSREKKERFSLILESASTNQTSMYLCASSSDRVRGSGTEAFFGQGTRLTVV.

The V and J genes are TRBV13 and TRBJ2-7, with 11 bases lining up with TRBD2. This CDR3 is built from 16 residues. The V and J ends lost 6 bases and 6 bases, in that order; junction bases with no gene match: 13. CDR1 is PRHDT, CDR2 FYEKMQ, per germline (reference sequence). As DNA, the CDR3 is TGTGCCAGCAGGGATCGGGGTAGCGGGAGGGCCAGCGAGCAGTACTTC. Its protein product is CASRDRGSGRASEQYF. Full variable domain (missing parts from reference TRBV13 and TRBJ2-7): AAGVIQSPRHLIKEKRETATLKCYPIPRHDTVYWYQQGPGQDPQFLISFYEKMQSDKGSIPDRFSAQQFSDYHSELNMSSLELGDSALYFCASRDRGSGRASEQYFGPGTRLTVT.

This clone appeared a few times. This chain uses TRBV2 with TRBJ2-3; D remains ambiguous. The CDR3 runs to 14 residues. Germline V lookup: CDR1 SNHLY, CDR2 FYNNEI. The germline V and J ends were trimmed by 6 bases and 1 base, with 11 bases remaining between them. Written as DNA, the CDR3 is TGTGCCAGCAGCCCTTATTTTGGCACAGATACGCAGTATTTT. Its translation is CASSPYFGTDTQYF. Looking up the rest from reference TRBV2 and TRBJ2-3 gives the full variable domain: EPEVTQTPSHQVTQMGQEVILRCVPISNHLYFYWYRQILGQKVEFLVSFYNNEISEKSEIFDDQFSVERPDGSNFTLKIRSTKLEDSAMYFCASSPYFGTDTQYFGPGTRLTVL.

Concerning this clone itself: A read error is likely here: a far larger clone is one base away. The CDR3 protein is CTISESWDPPSEQYF. CDR3 DNA: TGTACCATCAGTGAGTCTTGGGATCCCCCCTCCGAGCAGTACTTC. V is TRBV10-3 and J is TRBJ2-7; D gene ambiguous. The CDR3 extends over 15 amino acids. Germline values: CDR1 ENHRY, CDR2 SYGVKD.

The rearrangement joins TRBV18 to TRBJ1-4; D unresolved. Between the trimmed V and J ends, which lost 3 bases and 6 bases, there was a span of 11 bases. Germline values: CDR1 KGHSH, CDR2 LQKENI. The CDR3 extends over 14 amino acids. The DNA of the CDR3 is TGTGCCAGCTCACCTGTTCGAGCTCATGAAAAACTGTTTTTT. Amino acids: CASSPVRAHEKLFF.

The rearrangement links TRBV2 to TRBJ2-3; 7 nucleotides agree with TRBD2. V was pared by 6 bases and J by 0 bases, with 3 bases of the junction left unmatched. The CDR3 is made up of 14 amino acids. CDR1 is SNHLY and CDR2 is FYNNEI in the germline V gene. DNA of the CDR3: TGTGCCAGCAGGGGACTATTGAGCACAGATACGCAGTATTTT. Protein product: CASRGLLSTDTQYF. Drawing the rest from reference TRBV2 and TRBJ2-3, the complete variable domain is EPEVTQTPSHQVTQMGQEVILRCVPISNHLYFYWYRQILGQKVEFLVSFYNNEISEKSEIFDDQFSVERPDGSNFTLKIRSTKLEDSAMYFCASRGLLSTDTQYFGPGTRLTVL.

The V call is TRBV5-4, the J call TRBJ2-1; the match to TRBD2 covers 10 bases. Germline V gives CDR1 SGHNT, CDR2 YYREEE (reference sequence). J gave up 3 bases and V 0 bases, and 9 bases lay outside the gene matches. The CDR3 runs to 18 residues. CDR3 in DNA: TGTGCCAGCAGCTTGGTGGTGGTAGCGGGAGGTTTCTACAATGAGCAGTTCTTC. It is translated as CASSLVVVAGGFYNEQFF. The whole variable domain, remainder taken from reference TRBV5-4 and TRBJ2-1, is ETGVTQSPTHLIKTRGQQVTLRCSSQSGHNTVSWYQQALGQGPQFIFQYYREEENGRGNFPPRFSGLQFPNYSSELNVNALELDDSALYLCASSLVVVAGGFYNEQFFGPGTRLTVL.

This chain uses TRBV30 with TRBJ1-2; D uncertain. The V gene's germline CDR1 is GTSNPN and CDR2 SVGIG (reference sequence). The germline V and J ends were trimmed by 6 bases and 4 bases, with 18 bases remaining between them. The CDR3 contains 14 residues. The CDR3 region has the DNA TGTGCCTGCCGCACTTGGACGAGGACCTATGGCTACACCTTC. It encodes CACRTWTRTYGYTF.